This T cell receptor (beta chain) was observed in a study of neurological immune-mediated disorders. TCRdb used MiXCR to reprocess the 5' RACE reads, holding one entry per CDR3 protein. The table includes tens of thousands of distinct CDR3 sequences, about 4.2% detected once. Study results and limitations: HTLV-1-associated myelopathy led in TCR clonal expansion, while multiple sclerosis ranked lowest, below healthy controls.

This clonotype was detected ten times or more. The target antigen is unknown. The clonotype comes from a woman between 40 and 55 years old with multiple sclerosis. Sample: CD4+ T cells from blood.

Here the CDR3 DNA reads TGTGCCAGCAGCCCTTGGGCAGGCCTCTATGGCTACACCTTC. The encoded protein is CASSPWAGLYGYTF. The rearrangement uses TRBV11-2 and TRBJ1-2; D unresolved. V was pared by 5 bases and J by 4 bases, with 14 bases between. Per the germline V gene, CDR1 is SGHAT and CDR2 is FQNNGV. CDR3 length: 14 residues.